One sample yielded the 10 T cell receptor beta chains listed below, sequenced in a study of blood T cell repertoires in COVID-19. Sequenced by immunoSEQ multiplex PCR; TCRdb stores in-frame clones only, minus some. The sample has about 250,000 clones; 86% are singletons. The specimen sequenced was peripheral blood. All receptors come from an older woman who had recovered from COVID-19.

This chain uses TRBV19 with TRBJ1-5; a weak D match, TRBD1 (5 bases). Per germline, CDR1 LNHDA and CDR2 SQIVND (reference sequence). This CDR3 region has 15 residues. V lost 9 bases to trimming and J lost 1 base, with 16 bases between them. CDR3 coding DNA: TGTGCCAGCCGCAGAGCGGGGACGAGCAATCAGCCCCAGCATTTT. It translates to CASRRAGTSNQPQHF.

This chain links TRBV7-9 with TRBJ2-2; 9 bases map to TRBD1. CDR3 length: 17 amino acids. V lost 4 bases to trimming and J lost 4 bases; unmatched junction nucleotides: 10. The V gene's germline CDR1 is SEHNR and CDR2 FQNEAQ (reference sequence). Here the CDR3 reads CASSSPPGTGFTGELFF. As DNA, the CDR3 is TGTGCCAGCAGCTCCCCACCCGGGACAGGGTTCACCGGGGAGCTGTTTTTT.

The chain carries TRBV28 and TRBJ1-4; 7 bases match TRBD1. The ends lost 4 bases at V and 10 bases at J; junction bases unmatched: 9. The CDR3 has 14 amino acids. The V gene's germline CDR1 is MDHEN and CDR2 SYDVKM. The CDR3 sequence is CASSWPEGARKLFF. DNA for the CDR3: TGTGCCAGCAGTTGGCCGGAGGGGGCTAGAAAACTGTTTTTT.

The V call is TRBV3-1 (or the pseudogene TRBV3-2), the J call TRBJ1-1; D perhaps matches TRBD1 (5 bases). The germline CDR1 and CDR2 sequences are LGHDT and YNNKEL (reference sequence). The CDR3 runs to 13 residues. With 1 base removed from V and 6 bases from J, the gap between germline ends came to 9 bases. The CDR3 DNA sequence: TGTGCCAGCAGCCAAGTTGCGGGGGCTGAAGCTTTCTTT. Translating gives CASSQVAGAEAFF.

This chain links TRBV4-2 with TRBJ2-7, with 7 bases matching TRBD2. Trimming cost V 5 bases and J 2 bases; bases outside gene matches: 6. CDR3 length equals 14 residues. Germline V gives CDR1 LGHNA, CDR2 YNFKEQ. CDR3 nucleotides: TGTGCCAGCAGCACCCGAGCGGGGACCTACGAGCAGTACTTC. It translates to CASSTRAGTYEQYF.

The V gene is TRBV27, the J gene TRBJ2-5; D might be TRBD1 (6 bases). V was shortened by 10 bases and J by 2 bases, with 17 bases between the two germline ends. The CDR3 extends over 14 amino acids. Per germline, CDR1 MNHEY and CDR2 SMNVEV (reference sequence). CDR3 region: CATRPQGRQETQYF. The CDR3 coding sequence is TGTGCCACCCGACCCCAGGGGCGGCAAGAGACCCAGTACTTC.

The chain combines TRBV19 with TRBJ2-3; D might be TRBD2 (6 bases). V was cut by 7 bases and J by 0 bases, with 17 bases left in between. Per germline, CDR1 LNHDA and CDR2 SQIVND (reference sequence). The CDR3 covers 16 residues. CDR3 in DNA: TGTGCCAGTACTCGTCAAGCTAGCGTTAGCACAGATACGCAGTATTTT. This sequence encodes CASTRQASVSTDTQYF.

This clone appeared a single time. The rearrangement joins TRBV2 to TRBJ2-3; D possibly corresponds to TRBD2 (5 bases). The CDR3 runs 14 residues. Germline V CDR1 and CDR2: SNHLY, FYNNEI. The V end lost 5 bases, the J end lost 0 bases, and 9 bases lay between the germline ends. CDR3 region: CASSLGVSTDTQYF. CDR3 sequence (DNA): TGTGCCAGCAGTCTCGGGGTCAGCACAGATACGCAGTATTTT.

The chain links TRBV7-3 to TRBJ2-2; TRBD2 agrees at 8 bases. This CDR3 spans 16 amino acids. Germline CDR1 and CDR2: SGHTA and FQGTGA. Unmatched junction bases numbered 0, after V lost 0 bases and J lost 0 bases. DNA for the CDR3: TGTGCCAGCAGCTTAACACTAGCGGCGAACACCGGGGAGCTGTTTTTT. Protein product: CASSLTLAANTGELFF. The full variable domain, in which reference TRBV7-3 and TRBJ2-2 provide the parts outside the CDR3, is GAGVSQTPSNKVTEKGKYVELRCDPISGHTALYWYRQSLGQGPEFLIYFQGTGAADDSGLPNDRFFAVRPEGSVSTLKIQRTERGDSAVYLCASSLTLAANTGELFFGEGSRLTVL.

The CDR3 sequence: CASSPYGGGPGNTIYF. The CDR3 DNA reads TGTGCCAGCAGTCCGTACGGAGGAGGCCCTGGAAACACCATATATTTT. The chain joins TRBV27 to TRBJ1-3; D gene unclear. The germline V gene encodes CDR1 MNHEY and CDR2 SMNVEV (reference sequence). Trimming cost V 5 bases and J 2 bases, with 16 bases left between them. The CDR3 has 16 amino acids.